In its sample, the clone carrying this T cell receptor beta chain was seen once. Its target is not known. This sample is drawn from a study of T cells in localized non-small cell lung cancer. General study findings and limits: Researchers found a median about 53 of the top 100 tumor clones in adjacent lung.

The method was immunoSEQ multiplex PCR; TCRdb's version includes in-frame clones alone and lacks a portion of them. The sample carries about 20,000 clones, 87% recorded once. This TCR came from a man aged 35 to 69 with stage II squamous cell lung carcinoma. The material was PBMCs, obtained before any cancer treatment.

CDR3 sequence reads: CASSQVRGPNEKLFF. The CDR3 region has the DNA TGCGCCAGCAGCCAAGTAAGGGGGCCAAATGAAAAACTGTTTTTT. The gene calls are TRBV4-1 and TRBJ1-4; 7 bases are a match to TRBD1. Germline trimming cut 1 base from V and 5 bases from J; bases unmatched to any gene: 4. The germline V gene encodes CDR1 MGHRA and CDR2 YSYEKL. The CDR3 consists of 15 residues.